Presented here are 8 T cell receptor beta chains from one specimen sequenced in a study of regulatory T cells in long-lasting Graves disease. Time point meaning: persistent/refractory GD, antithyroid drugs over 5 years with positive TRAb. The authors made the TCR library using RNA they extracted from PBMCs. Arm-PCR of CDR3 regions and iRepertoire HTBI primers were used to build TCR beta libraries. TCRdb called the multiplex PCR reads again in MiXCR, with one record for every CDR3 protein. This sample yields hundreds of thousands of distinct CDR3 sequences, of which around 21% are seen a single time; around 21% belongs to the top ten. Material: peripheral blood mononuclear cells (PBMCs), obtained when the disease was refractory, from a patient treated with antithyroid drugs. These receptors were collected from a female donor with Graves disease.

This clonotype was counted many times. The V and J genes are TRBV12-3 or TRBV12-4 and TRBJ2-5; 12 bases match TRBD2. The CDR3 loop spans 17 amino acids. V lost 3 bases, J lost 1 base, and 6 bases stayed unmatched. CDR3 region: CASSLRLAGGGQETQYF. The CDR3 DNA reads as TGTGCCAGCAGTTTGAGGCTAGCGGGAGGGGGCCAAGAGACCCAGTACTTC.

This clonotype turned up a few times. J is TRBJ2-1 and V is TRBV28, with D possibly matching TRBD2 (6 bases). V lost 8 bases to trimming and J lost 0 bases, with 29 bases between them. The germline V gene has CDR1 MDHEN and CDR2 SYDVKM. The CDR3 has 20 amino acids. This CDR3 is CASAHLPPDVGRPSYNEQFF. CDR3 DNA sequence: TGTGCCAGCGCCCACCTTCCACCTGACGTAGGGAGGCCCTCCTACAATGAGCAGTTCTTC.

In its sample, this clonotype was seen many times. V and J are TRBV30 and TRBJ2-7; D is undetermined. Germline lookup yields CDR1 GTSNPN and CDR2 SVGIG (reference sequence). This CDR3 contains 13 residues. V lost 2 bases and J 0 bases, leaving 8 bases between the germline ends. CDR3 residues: CAWSWASSYEQYF. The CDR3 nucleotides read TGTGCCTGGAGTTGGGCCAGCTCCTACGAGCAGTACTTC.

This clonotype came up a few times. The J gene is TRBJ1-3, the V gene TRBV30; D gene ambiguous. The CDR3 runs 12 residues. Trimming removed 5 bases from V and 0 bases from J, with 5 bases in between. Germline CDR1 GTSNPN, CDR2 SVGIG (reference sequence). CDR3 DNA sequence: TGTGCCTGGGACATCTCTGGAAACACCATATATTTT. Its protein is CAWDISGNTIYF.

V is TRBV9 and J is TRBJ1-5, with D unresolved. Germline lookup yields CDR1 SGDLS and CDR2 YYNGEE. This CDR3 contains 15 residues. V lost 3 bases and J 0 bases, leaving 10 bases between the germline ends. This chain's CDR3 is CASSADPNSNQPQHF. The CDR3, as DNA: TGTGCCAGCAGCGCAGACCCGAATAGCAATCAGCCCCAGCATTTT.

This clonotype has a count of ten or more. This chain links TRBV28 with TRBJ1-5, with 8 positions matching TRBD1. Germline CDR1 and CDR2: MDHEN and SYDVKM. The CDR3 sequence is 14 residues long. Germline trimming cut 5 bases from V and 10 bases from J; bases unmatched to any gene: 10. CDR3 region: CASSEPGQVRPQHF. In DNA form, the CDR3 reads TGTGCCAGCAGTGAACCGGGACAGGTCAGACCCCAGCATTTT.

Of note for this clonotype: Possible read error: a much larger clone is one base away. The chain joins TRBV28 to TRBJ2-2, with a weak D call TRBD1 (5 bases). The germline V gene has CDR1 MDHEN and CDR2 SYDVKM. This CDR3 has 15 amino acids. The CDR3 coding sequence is TGTACCAGCAGTTTGAACAGGAGGAACACCGGGGAGCTGTTTTTT. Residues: CTSSLNRRNTGELFF. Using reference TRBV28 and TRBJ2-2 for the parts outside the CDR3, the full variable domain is DVKVTQSSRYLVKRTGEKVFLECVQDMDHENMFWYRQDPGLGLRLIYFSYDVKMKEKGDIPEGYSVSREKKERFSLILESASTNQTSMYLCTSSLNRRNTGELFFGEGSRLTVL.

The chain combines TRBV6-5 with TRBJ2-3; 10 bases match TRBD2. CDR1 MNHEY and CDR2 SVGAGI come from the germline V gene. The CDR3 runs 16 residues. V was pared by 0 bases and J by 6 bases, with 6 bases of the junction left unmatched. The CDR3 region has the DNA TGTGCCAGCAGTTACTCCAAGCGGGAGGGCCGCGATACGCAGTATTTT. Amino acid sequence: CASSYSKREGRDTQYF.